Detailed here is one T cell receptor beta chain. Its specificity is unknown. This specimen comes from a study of T-cell reconstitution after alpha-beta-depleted transplantation in children. Study-wide results and caveats: From surviving recipient T cells and thymic progenitors came the high day-60 TCRbeta diversity observed in some patients. Newly generated T cells supplied most T-cell counts and diversity one year post-transplant. Expanded clones from the graft, numbering several hundred, reportedly supplied alpha-beta T cells about two months after transplant.

A TCRbeta library incorporating unique molecular identifiers was prepared. TCRdb used MiXCR to reprocess the PCR reads, holding one entry per CDR3 protein. The sample consists of 90,000 to 130,000 distinct CDR3 sequences, 10% of them appearing once. The sequencing used PBMCs, collected before TCRalphabeta/CD19-depleted stem cell transplant. This clonotype originated in a boy aged 2 to 9 with acute lymphoblastic leukemia, due to receive a stem cell transplant.

The CDR3 is CSAMPVVGLGGIGGTEAFF. The CDR3 DNA sequence: TGCAGTGCTATGCCCGTCGTCGGGCTGGGAGGGATCGGGGGCACTGAAGCTTTCTTT. This chain uses TRBV20-1 with TRBJ1-1, with a weak D call TRBD1 (5 bases). The CDR3 totals 19 residues. The germline CDR1 and CDR2 sequences are DFQATT and SNEGSKA (reference sequence). The V end was cut by 4 bases, the J end by 4 bases, with 31 bases between.